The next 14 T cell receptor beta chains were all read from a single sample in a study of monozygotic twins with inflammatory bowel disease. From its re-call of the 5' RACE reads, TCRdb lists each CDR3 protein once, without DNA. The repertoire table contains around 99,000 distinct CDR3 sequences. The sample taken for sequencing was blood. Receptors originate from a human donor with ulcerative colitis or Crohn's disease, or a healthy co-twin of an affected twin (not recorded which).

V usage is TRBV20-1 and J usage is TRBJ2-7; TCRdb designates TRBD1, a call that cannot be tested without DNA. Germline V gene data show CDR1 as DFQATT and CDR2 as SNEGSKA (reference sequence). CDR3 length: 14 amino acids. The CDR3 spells CSASSGAPDYEQYF.

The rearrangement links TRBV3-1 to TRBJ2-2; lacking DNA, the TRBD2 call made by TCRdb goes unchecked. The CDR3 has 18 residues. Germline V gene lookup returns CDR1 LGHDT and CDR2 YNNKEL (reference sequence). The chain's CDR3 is CASSQGQLAGANTGELFF.

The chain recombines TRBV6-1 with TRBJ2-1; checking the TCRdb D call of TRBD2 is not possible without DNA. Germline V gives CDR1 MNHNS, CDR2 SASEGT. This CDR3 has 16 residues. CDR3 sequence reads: CASTFGPRTPYNEQFF.

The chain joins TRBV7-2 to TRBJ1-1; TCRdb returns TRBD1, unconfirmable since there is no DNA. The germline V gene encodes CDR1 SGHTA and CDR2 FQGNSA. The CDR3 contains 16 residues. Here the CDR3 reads CASSFGANRDGAGAFF.

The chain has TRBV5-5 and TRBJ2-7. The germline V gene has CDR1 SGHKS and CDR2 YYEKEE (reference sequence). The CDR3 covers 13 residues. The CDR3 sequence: CASSLAGIYEQYF. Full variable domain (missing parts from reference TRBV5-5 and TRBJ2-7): DAGVTQSPTHLIKTRGQQVTLRCSPISGHKSVSWYQQVLGQGPQFIFQYYEKEERGRGNFPDRFSARQFPNYSSELNVNALLLGDSALYLCASSLAGIYEQYFGPGTRLTVT.

The CDR3: CAISDRGGGRTGELFF. V gene TRBV10-3 combines with J gene TRBJ2-2; TCRdb proposes TRBD1, but this gene call is untestable without DNA. From germline, CDR1 is ENHRY and CDR2 SYGVKD. This CDR3 is built from 16 residues.

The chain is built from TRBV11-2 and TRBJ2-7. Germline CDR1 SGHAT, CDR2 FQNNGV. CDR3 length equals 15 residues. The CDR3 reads CASSFYGGSSYEQYF.

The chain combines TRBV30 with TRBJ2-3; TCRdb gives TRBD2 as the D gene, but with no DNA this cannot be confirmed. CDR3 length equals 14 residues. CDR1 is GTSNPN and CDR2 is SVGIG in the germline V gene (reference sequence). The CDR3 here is CAWSAGLLTDTQYF.

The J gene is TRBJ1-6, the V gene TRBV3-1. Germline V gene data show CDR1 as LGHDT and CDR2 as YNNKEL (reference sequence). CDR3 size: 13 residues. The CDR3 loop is CASSHGMGSPLHF.

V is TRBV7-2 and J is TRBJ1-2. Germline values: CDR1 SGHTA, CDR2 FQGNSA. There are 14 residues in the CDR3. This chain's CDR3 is CASSLIASNYGYTF.

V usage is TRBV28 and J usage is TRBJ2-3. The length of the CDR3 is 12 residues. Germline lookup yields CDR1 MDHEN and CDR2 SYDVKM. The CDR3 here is CASSDDRDTQYF.

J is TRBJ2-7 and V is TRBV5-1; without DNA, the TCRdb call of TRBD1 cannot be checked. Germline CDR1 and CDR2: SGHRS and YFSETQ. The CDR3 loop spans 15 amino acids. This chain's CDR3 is CASSLGGTGTYEQYF.

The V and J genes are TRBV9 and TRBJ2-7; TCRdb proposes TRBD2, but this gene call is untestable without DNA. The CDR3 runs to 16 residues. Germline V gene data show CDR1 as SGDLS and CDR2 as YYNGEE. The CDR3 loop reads CASSPLTSGRPYEQYF.

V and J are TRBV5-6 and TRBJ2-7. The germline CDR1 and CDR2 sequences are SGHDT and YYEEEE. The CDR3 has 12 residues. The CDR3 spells CASSFGDSEQYF.